Below are 8 T cell receptor beta chains sequenced from a single sample in a study of shared clonotypes between healthy human individuals. Sequenced by immunoSEQ multiplex PCR; TCRdb stores in-frame clones only, minus some. This sample yields some 2.4 million clones, of which over 85% are seen a single time; around 0.37% belongs to the top ten. The sequencing sample was made of naive CD4+ T cells from PBMCs. Subset meaning: CD45RA+ positively selected. These receptor sequences come from a man aged 18 to 29 in good health. Some clones in this sample may be carry-over from other donors' samples.

The chain carries TRBV14 and TRBJ2-3; D call uncertain. This CDR3 contains 13 residues. Deletions cut 6 bases from V and 1 base from J, with 8 bases between. Germline V gene data show CDR1 as SGHDN and CDR2 as FVKESK. The CDR3 here is CASRVTGTDTQYF. The CDR3 region has the DNA TGTGCCAGCAGGGTTACCGGCACAGATACGCAGTATTTT.

The chain combines TRBV6-6 with TRBJ2-1; D gene ambiguous. The CDR3 covers 15 residues. Trimming cost V 5 bases and J 9 bases, with 20 bases left between them. CDR1 is MNHNY, CDR2 SVGAGI, per germline (reference sequence). This CDR3 reads CASSGRAKGIGEQFF. The CDR3 nucleotides read TGTGCCAGCAGTGGCCGGGCCAAGGGAATAGGTGAGCAGTTCTTC.

This chain connects TRBV28 to TRBJ2-2; 8 nucleotides line up with TRBD1. The CDR3 has 15 residues. The J segment lost 5 bases and the V segment lost 4 bases, leaving 6 bases of the junction unmatched. CDR1 is MDHEN and CDR2 is SYDVKM in the germline V gene. CDR3 in DNA: TGTGCCAGCAGTTCAGGGGGCTGGGGAACCGGGGAGCTGTTTTTT. Translating gives CASSSGGWGTGELFF.

The chain couples TRBV7-2 to TRBJ2-2, with 7 bases aligning to TRBD1. Per germline, CDR1 SGHTA and CDR2 FQGNSA. The CDR3 contains 17 residues. V trimming: 6 bases; J trimming: 0 bases; junction bases outside the gene matches: 10. This CDR3 is CASRTRGLAANTGELFF. The CDR3 region has the DNA TGTGCCAGCAGAACCAGGGGGTTAGCCGCGAACACCGGGGAGCTGTTTTTT.

This rearrangement joins TRBV27 to TRBJ1-5, with D perhaps matching TRBD1 (5 bases). The CDR3 length is 17 residues. CDR1 is MNHEY and CDR2 is SMNVEV in the germline V gene (reference sequence). V was shortened by 0 bases and J by 7 bases, with 19 bases between the two germline ends. The CDR3 nucleotides read TGTGCCAGCAGTTTATCGTTTGTGGGGCGACGGGGGCAGCCCCAGCATTTT. It is translated as CASSLSFVGRRGQPQHF.

Comment on this clone: The same CDR3 is also encoded by other DNA sequences in this sample. V is TRBV11-2 and J is TRBJ1-1; D is ambiguous. The length of the CDR3 is 14 residues. Germline CDR1 reads SGHAT; CDR2 reads FQNNGV. Trimming cost V 2 bases and J 1 base, with 8 bases left between them. The CDR3 nucleotides read TGTGCCAGCAGCTTAACAGCGGGGAACACTGAAGCTTTCTTT. Its protein is CASSLTAGNTEAFF.

CDR3 region: CAAQGITGELFF. CDR3 bases: TGTGCCGCCCAGGGTATCACCGGGGAGCTGTTTTTT. The V gene is TRBV6-1, the J gene TRBJ2-2; perhaps TRBD1 as D (5 bases). Trimming pared 11 bases from V and 4 bases from J, leaving 11 bases between. The CDR3 spans 12 residues. The V gene's germline CDR1 is MNHNS and CDR2 SASEGT.

This clone was detected once. The chain uses TRBV6-1 and TRBJ1-5; 9 bases agree with TRBD1. With V trimmed by 6 bases and J by 7 bases, 7 bases remained unmatched. Looked up from germline, CDR1 is MNHNS and CDR2 is SASEGT. This CDR3 has 14 amino acids. CDR3 region: CASSRDRAGQPQHF. The CDR3 nucleotides are TGTGCCAGCAGCCGGGACAGGGCAGGACAGCCCCAGCATTTT.